The sequence of this TCR beta chain was determined in a study of response to subunit inactivated influenza vaccine (dated by TCRdb to 2016 to 2019). General notes on the study: The study used deep quantitative T cell receptor repertoire profiling to track responses to a trivalent subunit inactivated influenza vaccine.

The method behind the library was RT-PCR. The instrument was an Illumina HiSeq 2500. TCRdb reanalyzed the raw reads on its own, using fastp at Q25 for trimming and MiXCR for clone calling, and kept in-frame beta chains. Rows are unified per CDR3 protein, each entry keeping the most common DNA and genes. This sample lists some 800,000 distinct CDR3 sequences; around 20% were detected once. The ten largest account for roughly 10% of the sample. General findings and caveats noted by the study authors: The authors proposed that each seasonal influenza vaccination may bring in only a limited number of new T cells.

The CDR3, cysteine through phenylalanine, is 13 amino acids long. The CDR3 DNA has 39 bases and is translated from base 1. V and J are trimmed by 5 bases and 5 bases, and the gene matches miss 5 bases of the junction. Sequences SGHTA (CDR1) and FQGTGA (CDR2) are obtained from the germline V gene. This clonotype was found once. Its antigen specificity is not known. Within one base of it there is no much larger clone, and no base qualities were kept. One read alone provides weak support. Sequencing used PBMCs from blood, obtained roughly 5 days after vaccination. The rearranged chain carries TRBV7-3 and TRBJ2-7; 8 bases in the middle match TRBD2. The sequence came from a man in his fifties who received an inactivated influenza vaccine. Donor details come from another sample of the same person, matched by shared clones. CDR3 reads: CASSLGRANEQYF. In nucleotides, the sequence is TGTGCCAGCAGCCTCGGGAGGGCCAACGAGCAGTACTTC.